The rows below give T cell receptor beta chains drawn from one sample of a study of T cells in Graves' hyperthyroidism and ophthalmopathy. MiXCR was run by TCRdb on the multiplex PCR reads, yielding one entry per CDR3 protein. The sample holds some 250,000 distinct CDR3 sequences; 13% to 15% are singletons and the top ten take more than 30%. The source material was blood. The receptors derive from a woman aged 45-59 years with Graves' hyperthyroidism that later progressed to Graves' ophthalmopathy. Both conserved end residues are part of each CDR3. D genes are given only for firm matches. Not all rows give a size; the values are once, few, many and, for expanded clones, a class.

v_gene: TRBV24-1; abundance: many; d_gene: .; j_gene: TRBJ1-2; CDR3nt: TGTGCCACCAGTGCGGGACGGGGCTACACCTTC; CDR3aa: CATSAGRGYTF
v_gene: TRBV28; abundance: few; d_gene: .; j_gene: TRBJ1-3; CDR3nt: TGTGCCACCAGACTAGCGGGAGACTTTCAATATTTT; CDR3aa: CATRLAGDFQYF
v_gene: TRBV2; abundance: .; d_gene: .; j_gene: TRBJ1-5; CDR3nt: TGTGCCAGCCGTCCGGGGGAGAGCAATCAGCCCCAGCATTTT; CDR3aa: CASRPGESNQPQHF
v_gene: TRBV6-1; abundance: many; d_gene: TRBD2; j_gene: TRBJ2-7; CDR3nt: TGTGCCAGCAGTGAAGCCGGGGGGGTCTCCTACGAGCAGTACTTC; CDR3aa: CASSEAGGVSYEQYF
v_gene: TRBV5-1; abundance: many; d_gene: TRBD1; j_gene: TRBJ2-1; CDR3nt: TGCGCCAGCAGGTCCGGGACAGGAGCCAATGAGCAGTTCTTC; CDR3aa: CASRSGTGANEQFF
v_gene: TRBV6-6; abundance: .; d_gene: .; j_gene: TRBJ2-4; CDR3nt: TGTGCCAGCAGTTACTCGGGTCCGGGAAACATTCAGTACTTC; CDR3aa: CASSYSGPGNIQYF
v_gene: TRBV7-2; abundance: many; d_gene: .; j_gene: TRBJ2-1; CDR3nt: TGTGCCAGCAGCTCGCCCGGGCTGCACAATGAGCAGTTCTTC; CDR3aa: CASSSPGLHNEQFF
v_gene: TRBV20-1; abundance: .; d_gene: .; j_gene: TRBJ2-6; CDR3nt: TGCAGTGCTCCTCAGCGCTCTGGGGCCAACGTCCTGACTTTC; CDR3aa: CSAPQRSGANVLTF
v_gene: TRBV5-4; abundance: .; d_gene: TRBD1; j_gene: TRBJ2-2; CDR3nt: TGTGCCAGCAGCTCAATATGGGACAGATTAAGCGGGGAGCTGTTTTTT; CDR3aa: CASSSIWDRLSGELFF
v_gene: TRBV5-1; abundance: many; d_gene: TRBD2; j_gene: TRBJ2-7; CDR3nt: TGCGCCAGCAGCCCGCCACTAGCGGGATCAGTCCACGAGCAGTACTTC; CDR3aa: CASSPPLAGSVHEQYF
v_gene: TRBV20-1; abundance: .; d_gene: .; j_gene: TRBJ1-1; CDR3nt: TGCAGTGCCAGAGACGGGGGGTTTACTGAAGCTTTCTTT; CDR3aa: CSARDGGFTEAFF
v_gene: TRBV5-4; abundance: .; d_gene: .; j_gene: TRBJ2-5; CDR3nt: TGTGCCAGCAGCTTGAGTGTGGTGAGGAGTGGCCAAGAGACCCAGTACTTC; CDR3aa: CASSLSVVRSGQETQYF
v_gene: TRBV18; abundance: many; d_gene: TRBD1; j_gene: TRBJ2-1; CDR3nt: TGTGCCAGCTCACCGCCACGGACAGGGAATGAGCAGTTCTTC; CDR3aa: CASSPPRTGNEQFF
v_gene: TRBV2; abundance: many; d_gene: TRBD1; j_gene: TRBJ1-1; CDR3nt: TGTGCCAGCAATAAATTCAGGGGGCAGGCTTTCTTT; CDR3aa: CASNKFRGQAFF
v_gene: TRBV24-1; abundance: many; d_gene: .; j_gene: TRBJ2-3; CDR3nt: TGTGCCACCAGTGTTGGCTCTGGACCCACAGATACGCAGTATTTT; CDR3aa: CATSVGSGPTDTQYF
v_gene: TRBV11-2; abundance: many; d_gene: TRBD1; j_gene: TRBJ1-1; CDR3nt: TGTGCCAGCAGCGCCCGGGACAGGGACACTGAAGCTTTCTTT; CDR3aa: CASSARDRDTEAFF
v_gene: TRBV18; abundance: few; d_gene: TRBD1; j_gene: TRBJ1-4; CDR3nt: TGTGCCAGCGCCCGGGACAGGGGTGAAAAACTGTTTTTT; CDR3aa: CASARDRGEKLFF
v_gene: TRBV11-2; abundance: many; d_gene: .; j_gene: TRBJ2-2; CDR3nt: TGTGCCAGCAGCTACCCATTTAGGAGGGGGGACACCGGGGAGCTGTTTTTT; CDR3aa: CASSYPFRRGDTGELFF
v_gene: TRBV20-1; abundance: many; d_gene: .; j_gene: TRBJ1-2; CDR3nt: TGCAGTGCTAGAAATAAAGTTGTGCAACGGTATGGCTACACCTTC; CDR3aa: CSARNKVVQRYGYTF
v_gene: TRBV5-1; abundance: many; d_gene: .; j_gene: TRBJ2-5; CDR3nt: TGCGCCAGCAGCTTGAACACCTACGAGGCGGAGACCCAGTACTTC; CDR3aa: CASSLNTYEAETQYF
v_gene: TRBV5-1; abundance: few; d_gene: TRBD1; j_gene: TRBJ1-6; CDR3nt: TGCGCCAGCAGCATAAGGACAGGGGGGATGAATTCACCCCTCCACTTT; CDR3aa: CASSIRTGGMNSPLHF
v_gene: TRBV30; abundance: many; d_gene: .; j_gene: TRBJ2-4; CDR3nt: TGTGCCTGGAGTCTCAAGGGAAATCAGTACTTC; CDR3aa: CAWSLKGNQYF
v_gene: TRBV20-1; abundance: many; d_gene: .; j_gene: TRBJ2-2; CDR3nt: TGCAGTGCTACCCAGCAGAGGGGTCCCGGGGAGCTGTTTTTT; CDR3aa: CSATQQRGPGELFF
v_gene: TRBV20-1; abundance: many; d_gene: .; j_gene: TRBJ1-1; CDR3nt: TGCAGTGCTACGGACAGCCTTAGTATAGAAGCTTTCTTT; CDR3aa: CSATDSLSIEAFF
v_gene: TRBV10-3; abundance: .; d_gene: .; j_gene: TRBJ1-4; CDR3nt: TGTGCCATCAGTGGAGGGCTCCAGACAGATGAAAAACTGTTTTTT; CDR3aa: CAISGGLQTDEKLFF
v_gene: TRBV9; abundance: .; d_gene: TRBD1; j_gene: TRBJ2-2; CDR3nt: TGTGCCAGCAGCGTAGAATCACAGGGGAACGGGGAGCTGTTTTTT; CDR3aa: CASSVESQGNGELFF
v_gene: TRBV27; abundance: many; d_gene: .; j_gene: TRBJ2-1; CDR3nt: TGTGCCAGCAGTCTCAGGGCCCTAAGTTCCTACAATGAGCAGTTCTTC; CDR3aa: CASSLRALSSYNEQFF
v_gene: TRBV6-1; abundance: many; d_gene: TRBD1; j_gene: TRBJ2-7; CDR3nt: TGTGCCAGCAGTGAAGCGCTTCGGACAGGGGCGATATCCTACGAGCAGTACTTC; CDR3aa: CASSEALRTGAISYEQYF
v_gene: TRBV7-9; abundance: .; d_gene: .; j_gene: TRBJ2-1; CDR3nt: TGTGCCAGCAGGTCCGTGGCAGGGCTCAATGAGCAGTTCTTC; CDR3aa: CASRSVAGLNEQFF
v_gene: TRBV4-1; abundance: many; d_gene: .; j_gene: TRBJ1-5; CDR3nt: TGCGCCAGCAGCGAAGACGGACGAGATCAGCCCCAGCATTTT; CDR3aa: CASSEDGRDQPQHF
v_gene: TRBV2; abundance: many; d_gene: .; j_gene: TRBJ2-3; CDR3nt: TGTGCCAACAGTGAGGTACTTCACACAGATACGCAGTATTTT; CDR3aa: CANSEVLHTDTQYF
v_gene: TRBV30; abundance: few; d_gene: .; j_gene: TRBJ2-3; CDR3nt: TGTGCCTGGAGTGTAGATCGGAGGAGGGGGGGCACAGATACGCAGTATTTT; CDR3aa: CAWSVDRRRGGTDTQYF
v_gene: TRBV20-1; abundance: many; d_gene: .; j_gene: TRBJ1-1; CDR3nt: TGCAGTGCGGACAGCTTGAACACTGAAGCTTTCTTT; CDR3aa: CSADSLNTEAFF
v_gene: TRBV5-1; abundance: few; d_gene: TRBD2; j_gene: TRBJ2-1; CDR3nt: TGCGCCAGCACCCCCGACGGGGGGTACAATGAGCAGTTCTTC; CDR3aa: CASTPDGGYNEQFF
v_gene: TRBV18; abundance: many; d_gene: .; j_gene: TRBJ1-1; CDR3nt: TGTGCCAGCTCACCAAGGAGGGAGAACACTGAAGCTTTCTTT; CDR3aa: CASSPRRENTEAFF
v_gene: TRBV9; abundance: .; d_gene: TRBD1; j_gene: TRBJ2-1; CDR3nt: TGTGCCAGCAGCGTAGGGGACAGACCCGAGACGGGGCAGTTCTTC; CDR3aa: CASSVGDRPETGQFF
v_gene: TRBV5-1; abundance: many; d_gene: .; j_gene: TRBJ2-3; CDR3nt: TGCGCCAGCAGCTTGATGGGACGGCCAAGCACAGATACGCAGTATTTT; CDR3aa: CASSLMGRPSTDTQYF
v_gene: TRBV18; abundance: .; d_gene: .; j_gene: TRBJ2-5; CDR3nt: TGTGCCAGCTCACCGGGACCAGGGCCTAAAGAGACCCAGTACTTC; CDR3aa: CASSPGPGPKETQYF
v_gene: TRBV15; abundance: .; d_gene: .; j_gene: TRBJ2-1; CDR3nt: TGTGCCACCAGCCGCCTGGGTCGGGACTCCTACAATGAGCAGTTCTTC; CDR3aa: CATSRLGRDSYNEQFF
v_gene: TRBV20-1; abundance: .; d_gene: .; j_gene: TRBJ2-5; CDR3nt: TGCAGTGCTCCCCTGGGCAGGGTGGAGACCCAGTACTTC; CDR3aa: CSAPLGRVETQYF
v_gene: TRBV15; abundance: .; d_gene: .; j_gene: TRBJ1-1; CDR3nt: TGTGCCACCAGCAGAGTGTTGGGGTTCGGGAACACTGAAGCTTTCTTT; CDR3aa: CATSRVLGFGNTEAFF
v_gene: TRBV2; abundance: many; d_gene: .; j_gene: TRBJ1-2; CDR3nt: TGTGCCAGTACCGGGACACGACCTAACTATGGCTACACCTTC; CDR3aa: CASTGTRPNYGYTF
v_gene: TRBV7-6; abundance: many; d_gene: .; j_gene: TRBJ1-1; CDR3nt: TGTGCCAGCAGCTTCCCAATAGTACGGGGCCATTTTAAGGACACTGAAGCTTTCTTT; CDR3aa: CASSFPIVRGHFKDTEAFF
v_gene: TRBV12-3/TRBV12-4; abundance: many; d_gene: TRBD1; j_gene: TRBJ2-4; CDR3nt: TGTGCCACCCGACAGGGAAACATTCAGTACTTC; CDR3aa: CATRQGNIQYF